This passage covers 16 T cell receptor beta chains from one sample sequenced in a study of blood T cell repertoires in COVID-19. The repertoire was sequenced with immunoSEQ multiplex PCR; TCRdb's copy has only in-frame clones and lacks some. The profile shows 220,000 or so clones, roughly nine tenths of them singletons. The sequenced material came from peripheral blood. The receptors were sampled from a woman aged 45-59 years with COVID-19, enrolled during active disease.

The V gene is TRBV7-8, the J gene TRBJ2-1, with 8 nucleotides matching TRBD2. From germline, CDR1 is SGHVS and CDR2 FQNEAQ. J gave up 7 bases and V 2 bases, and 7 bases lay outside the gene matches. CDR3 length: 15 amino acids. The CDR3 bases are TGTGCCAGCAGCTTAAGATCGGGGGGGGCTAATGAGCAGTTCTTC. It specifies CASSLRSGGANEQFF.

J is TRBJ1-5 and V is TRBV27; 9 bases fit TRBD1. Germline lookup yields CDR1 MNHEY and CDR2 SMNVEV (reference sequence). The V segment lost 5 bases and the J segment 5 bases; nucleotides outside the gene matches: 4. The CDR3 runs 14 residues. The CDR3 loop is CASSLGTGYQPQHF. CDR3 bases: TGTGCCAGCAGTCTAGGGACAGGGTATCAGCCCCAGCATTTT.

The chain couples TRBV2 to TRBJ1-2, with TRBD1 matching 8 bases. Germline values: CDR1 SNHLY, CDR2 FYNNEI. V lost 6 bases to trimming and J lost 4 bases; unmatched junction nucleotides: 10. The length of the CDR3 is 15 residues. The CDR3 here is CASSPHPTGVYGYTF. DNA of the CDR3: TGTGCCAGCAGCCCTCATCCGACAGGGGTCTATGGCTACACCTTC.

The gene calls are TRBV2 and TRBJ1-5, with TRBD1 as a possible D gene (5 bases). The CDR3 contains 15 residues. CDR1 SNHLY and CDR2 FYNNEI come from the germline V gene. V lost 3 bases, J lost 5 bases, and 14 bases lay in between. CDR3 nucleotides: TGTGCCAGCAGTGATCACCAGGGTGGGTATCAGCCCCAGCATTTT. Translation gives CASSDHQGGYQPQHF.

This clone was found once. J is TRBJ1-4 and V is TRBV25-1; D not certain. The germline CDR1 and CDR2 sequences are MGHDK and SYGVNS. The CDR3 loop spans 16 amino acids. The V end lost 4 bases, the J end lost 4 bases, and 16 bases lay between the germline ends. The CDR3 here is CASSGTLAYGNEKLFF. CDR3 coding DNA: TGTGCCAGCAGTGGAACCTTAGCTTACGGTAATGAAAAACTGTTTTTT.

This clone appeared once. The chain uses TRBV24-1 and TRBJ2-5, with TRBD2 matching 12 bases. J lost 4 bases, V lost 9 bases, and 2 bases had no gene match. CDR1 and CDR2 (germline): KGHDR, SFDVKD. There are 13 residues in the CDR3. CDR3 residues: CATATSGGETQYF. As DNA, the CDR3 is TGTGCCACCGCGACTAGCGGGGGAGAGACCCAGTACTTC.

This chain links TRBV5-6 with TRBJ1-5; TRBD1 is a possible D gene (6 bases). CDR3 length equals 15 residues. Deletions cut 0 bases from V and 1 base from J, with 8 bases between. CDR1 and CDR2 from the germline V gene are SGHDT and YYEEEE. The CDR3 is CASSLAQGSNQPQHF. The DNA for the CDR3 is TGTGCCAGCAGCTTGGCACAGGGAAGCAATCAGCCCCAGCATTTT.

V gene TRBV25-1 combines with J gene TRBJ2-3, with a possible D match to TRBD1 (5 bases). CDR3 length: 16 amino acids. V lost 1 base and J 4 bases, leaving 15 bases between the germline ends. The germline CDR1 and CDR2 sequences are MGHDK and SYGVNS. CDR3 residues: CASSELGAGMPDTQYF. CDR3 coding DNA: TGTGCCAGCAGTGAATTAGGGGCAGGGATGCCAGATACGCAGTATTTT.

The gene calls are TRBV7-2 and TRBJ1-4, with 8 bases matching TRBD1. The CDR3 runs to 15 residues. The V segment lost 0 bases and the J segment 5 bases; nucleotides outside the gene matches: 2. Germline CDR1 reads SGHTA; CDR2 reads FQGNSA. DNA for the CDR3: TGTGCCAGCAGCTTAGCGCAGGGGGCAAATGAAAAACTGTTTTTT. Residues: CASSLAQGANEKLFF.

The chain joins TRBV10-3 to TRBJ2-7; possibly TRBD1 for D (6 bases). Per germline, CDR1 ENHRY and CDR2 SYGVKD. The CDR3 is made up of 14 amino acids. Between the trimmed V and J ends, which lost 0 bases and 10 bases, there was a span of 16 bases. This chain's CDR3 is CAISESGGRGKQYV. The CDR3 coding sequence is TGTGCCATCAGTGAGTCTGGCGGCAGGGGAAAACAGTACGTC.

Here the CDR3 DNA reads TGTGCCACCAGCAGAGATAAGGGGGTTTATGAAAAACTGTTTTTT. Protein sequence: CATSRDKGVYEKLFF. V gene TRBV15 combines with J gene TRBJ1-4; D may be TRBD1 (6 bases). Germline V CDR1 and CDR2: LNHNV, YYDKDF (reference sequence). This CDR3 is built from 15 residues. V shed 0 bases and J shed 6 bases, with 11 bases lying between them.

This clone appeared once. The chain is built from TRBV11-2 and TRBJ1-1; a possible D gene is TRBD1 (6 bases). This CDR3 has 14 amino acids. CDR1 is SGHAT, CDR2 FQNNGV, per germline. The V end was cut by 1 base, the J end by 6 bases, with 12 bases between. In nucleotides, the CDR3 is TGTGCCAGCAGCTTAGGACAGGCTTACTCTGAAGCTTTCTTT. This codes for CASSLGQAYSEAFF.

This chain links TRBV4-3 with TRBJ2-1, with 12 bases identical to TRBD2. Germline values: CDR1 LGHNA, CDR2 YSLEER. There are 19 residues in the CDR3. The junction had 16 bases not matched to a gene; V was cut back by 2 bases and J by 8 bases. The CDR3 is CASSQLYSGLAGGRDEQFF. Here the CDR3 DNA reads TGCGCCAGCAGCCAACTTTATAGTGGGCTAGCGGGGGGGCGGGATGAGCAGTTCTTC.

This clone has a single count. The V and J genes are TRBV20-1 and TRBJ1-2; TRBD1 matches at 8 bases. The CDR3 is made up of 11 amino acids. Germline V gives CDR1 DFQATT, CDR2 SNEGSKA (reference sequence). V was clipped by 6 bases and J by 8 bases; unmatched bases: 5. The CDR3 sequence: CSAPGGGGYTF. CDR3 in DNA: TGCAGTGCCCCAGGGGGCGGCGGCTACACCTTC.

This sequence joins TRBV5-1 and TRBJ2-3; 11 bases map to TRBD2. Germline values: CDR1 SGHRS, CDR2 YFSETQ. V shed 2 bases and J 3 bases; nucleotides not matched to a gene: 5. The CDR3 consists of 16 residues. The CDR3 DNA follows: TGCGCCAGCAGCTTTAGGGCTAGCGGGGGGACAGATACGCAGTATTTT. It yields the protein CASSFRASGGTDTQYF.

The rearrangement links TRBV7-9 to TRBJ2-3; 8 positions agree with TRBD2. The V segment lost 8 bases and the J segment 3 bases; nucleotides outside the gene matches: 7. CDR3 size: 14 residues. Per the germline V gene, CDR1 is SEHNR and CDR2 is FQNEAQ (reference sequence). The CDR3 DNA sequence: TGTGCCAGCGGCCCGGGGGGGTCGACAGATACGCAGTATTTT. This gives the protein CASGPGGSTDTQYF.